Described below is a single T cell receptor (beta chain) sequence and its context. The antigen remains undetermined. The data originate from a study of graft-versus-host responses after intestinal transplantation. Study results and caveats: Researchers found peak circulating GvH clone levels linked to early post-transplant HvG declines.

Deletions cut 7 bases from V and 0 bases from J, with 11 bases between. Germline CDR1 MNHEY, CDR2 SMNVEV (reference sequence). The CDR3 loop spans 14 amino acids. Only in-frame clones appear in the TCRdb table, and some are missing; sequencing was by immunoSEQ multiplex PCR. The repertoire consists of tens of thousands of clones, with around 91% occurring once and the leading ten covering 1.3%. Specimen: unstimulated CD8+ T cells sorted from spleen or lymph node cells, collected before intestinal transplant. The chain links TRBV27 to TRBJ2-3; TRBD1 might be the D (5 bases). The TCR comes from a human donor who received an intestinal transplant. The chain's CDR3 is CASIPQGSTDTQYF. The CDR3 nucleotides are TGTGCCAGCATACCCCAGGGCAGCACAGATACGCAGTATTTT.